The table lists the clone carrying this T cell receptor (beta chain) with a few counts. Its cognate antigen is unknown. This sample was taken from a study of vaccination and CD4 T cells after COVID-19. Losses at the gene ends were 3 bases for V and 6 bases for J; bases not matched to a gene: 8. Germline CDR1 MNHEY, CDR2 SMNVEV (reference sequence). CDR3 length: 15 amino acids. Indicated time point: late sampling 161 to 241 days after vaccination in three convalescent patients. TCRdb passed the PCR reads through MiXCR, listing each CDR3 protein once. The profile covers just under 30,000 distinct CDR3 sequences, with more than 40% appearing a single time and about 5.3% taken by the ten largest. General study findings and limits: A median of approximately 88% of reactive clones, in convalescent patients, became evident only post-vaccination.

The sequencing here drew on CD4+ T cells from blood, taken about 7 months after SARS-CoV-2 vaccination. The TCR sequence derives from a human donor who had recovered from COVID-19. V is TRBV27 and J is TRBJ1-5; 7 bases agree with TRBD1. CDR3 nucleotide sequence: TGTGCCAGCAGTTTGCGGGCCCGACAGGGTCAGCCCCAGCATTTT. Protein sequence: CASSLRARQGQPQHF.